This T cell receptor (beta chain) was observed in a study of cytomegalovirus exposure and HLA in healthy donors. The CDR3 sequence is 14 residues long. The germline V gene has CDR1 MNHGY and CDR2 SVAAGI. The ends were cut back, 5 bases at V and 1 base at J, with 11 bases in the middle. Study-level points and caveats: DRB1 had the most TCR associations and HLA-C the fewest, a later analysis found, with rates varying by HLA locus.

PCR involved 60 Vbeta and 13 Jbeta primers. Assay: immunoSEQ multiplex PCR; the TCRdb copy retains only in-frame clones and omits some. The sample has approximately 250,000 clones; about 88% are singletons. Details on this clone: The antigen remains undetermined.

Specimen: PBMCs. This receptor was identified in a girl aged 2-9 years in good health and CMV-seronegative. The rearrangement uses TRBV6-9 and TRBJ2-5; D is perhaps TRBD2 (5 bases). The CDR3 here is CASSTGSSQETQYF. In DNA, the CDR3 is TGTGCCAGCAGTACGGGGAGCAGCCAAGAGACCCAGTACTTC.